The entry that follows covers one T cell receptor beta chain sequence. This clone has only one observation. No cognate antigen has been identified for it. No clone much larger than this one lies a single base away; base qualities are absent. This sample is part of a study of control samples from healthy donors and cancer patients (dated by TCRdb to the early 2020s). CDR1 and CDR2 are drawn from the germline V gene: SGHDT, YYEEEE. At the junction V is shortened by 1 base and J by 10 bases, with 17 bases in between. Inclusive of the bounding cysteine and phenylalanine, the CDR3 is 14 residues long. CDR3 DNA only is kept here, 42 bases in frame from base 1. The library was prepared using the immunoSEQ multiplex PCR assay. This immuneACCESS table, as held by TCRdb, lists in-frame sequences with V and J called but not all clones. Of the missing ones, under half trace to an unresolved V gene in checked studies; the others have no known cause. This sample gives some 210,000 clones in total; around 93% of them show up just once. The ten top clones hold about 2% of the sample.

The TCR was taken from a man aged 25 to 40 in good health. The chain is made from TRBV5-6 and TRBJ1-1; no D gene can be assigned with confidence. Sequences were obtained from blood. The CDR3 reads CASSLWQTPIRAFF. The DNA reads as follows: TGTGCCAGCAGCTTGTGGCAGACTCCTATTCGAGCTTTCTTT.